The T cell receptor (beta chain) under discussion was sequenced for a study of control samples from healthy donors and cancer patients. Per germline, CDR1 SEHNR and CDR2 FQNEAQ (reference sequence). V gave up 5 bases and J gave up 6 bases; unmatched junction bases: 4. The CDR3 consists of 14 residues. TCRdb keeps only in-frame clones here, not all; method: immunoSEQ multiplex PCR. The table records some 140,000 clones, 90% to 95% of them present only once. This sequence was found in a man aged 40-49 years in good health. Source material: blood. This chain joins TRBV7-9 and TRBJ1-5, with 10 positions matching TRBD1. CDR3 sequence (DNA): TGTGCCAGCAGCGCCGACAGGGGGCTTCAGCCCCAGCATTTT. Its protein product is CASSADRGLQPQHF.